The next 17 T cell receptor beta chains were all read from a single sample in a study of blood T cell repertoires in COVID-19. The repertoire was sequenced with immunoSEQ multiplex PCR; TCRdb's copy has only in-frame clones and lacks some. Of 120,000 to 150,000 clones in the sample, roughly 90% were seen once. The sequenced sample consisted of peripheral blood. These receptors were collected from a human donor in a cohort sampled during active COVID-19.

The chain recombines TRBV6-5 with TRBJ1-2, with D uncertain. V lost 0 bases and J lost 6, with 14 bases in between. Germline loops: CDR1 MNHEY, CDR2 SVGAGI. CDR3 length: 15 amino acids. The CDR3 sequence: CASSYSGFLRNGYTF. CDR3 coding DNA: TGTGCCAGCAGTTACTCGGGCTTCTTAAGGAATGGCTACACCTTC.

The chain carries TRBV7-9 and TRBJ2-7, with TRBD2 matching over 10 bases. CDR1 and CDR2 from the germline V gene are SEHNR and FQNEAQ (reference sequence). The V gene end was trimmed by 5 bases and the J gene end by 3 bases; junction bases not matched to a gene: 10. The CDR3 is 16 amino acids. The CDR3 nucleotides read TGTGCCAGCAGCCCGAGACCGACTAGCGGGTACTACGAGCAGTACTTC. Translating it yields CASSPRPTSGYYEQYF.

The chain combines TRBV6-5 with TRBJ1-1; TRBD1 matches at 9 bases. Germline CDR1 and CDR2: MNHEY and SVGAGI. The CDR3 spans 13 residues. V dropped 8 bases and J dropped 0; count of bases not matched to a gene: 1. CDR3 residues: CASYRGLNTEAFF. The CDR3 DNA reads TGTGCCAGCTACAGGGGGCTGAACACTGAAGCTTTCTTT.

The V and J genes are TRBV5-1 and TRBJ1-2, with 7 bases matching TRBD1. This CDR3 comprises 15 residues. Per the germline V gene, CDR1 is SGHRS and CDR2 is YFSETQ. V trimming: 4 bases; J trimming: 4 bases; junction bases outside the gene matches: 10. The CDR3 DNA follows: TGCGCCAGCAGCGGCCTCGGCCCAGGGGGCTATGGCTACACCTTC. Its translation is CASSGLGPGGYGYTF.

Only one count was recorded for this clone. The sample carries other DNA sequences with the same CDR3. The chain has TRBV15 and TRBJ2-3; 8 bases map to TRBD2. J gave up 3 bases and V 0 bases, and 5 bases lay outside the gene matches. Germline V gives CDR1 LNHNV, CDR2 YYDKDF (reference sequence). This CDR3 has 16 amino acids. CDR3 nucleotide sequence: TGTGCCACCAGCAGAGATTTAGCGGGGATTACAGATACGCAGTATTTT. It is translated as CATSRDLAGITDTQYF.

The CDR3, as DNA: TGCGCCAGCAGCCCCGAGGGGGTGGGGGTCTACGAGCAGTACTTC. Its translation is CASSPEGVGVYEQYF. The chain employs TRBV5-1 and TRBJ2-7, with a weak D call TRBD1 (6 bases). Germline lookup yields CDR1 SGHRS and CDR2 YFSETQ. Trimming removed 4 bases from V and 3 bases from J, with 17 bases in between. CDR3 length: 15 residues. Looking up the rest from reference TRBV5-1 and TRBJ2-7 gives the full variable domain: KAGVTQTPRYLIKTRGQQVTLSCSPISGHRSVSWYQQTPGQGLQFLFEYFSETQRNKGNFPGRFSGRQFSNSRSEMNVSTLELGDSALYLCASSPEGVGVYEQYFGPGTRLTVT.

This chain joins TRBV10-2 and TRBJ2-1, with 8 bases that match TRBD2. V shed 8 bases, J shed 3 bases, and the junction held 6 bases outside the gene matches. CDR1 and CDR2 (germline): WSHSY, SAAADI. CDR3 size: 14 residues. CDR3 in amino acids: CASELAGLYNEQFF. The CDR3 nucleotides are TGCGCCAGCGAATTAGCGGGGCTCTACAATGAGCAGTTCTTC.

The chain couples TRBV18 to TRBJ2-7; 8 bases match TRBD2. Germline lookup yields CDR1 KGHSH and CDR2 LQKENI. The junction had 8 bases not matched to a gene; V was cut back by 4 bases and J by 0 bases. The CDR3 is 16 residues long. The CDR3 is CASSLLGGAGSYEQYF. Here the CDR3 DNA reads TGTGCCAGCTCACTCCTCGGGGGGGCAGGCTCCTACGAGCAGTACTTC.

This sequence joins TRBV27 and TRBJ2-1, with 14 nucleotides matching TRBD2. CDR3 length equals 14 residues. Germline-derived CDR1 and CDR2 are MNHEY and SMNVEV (reference sequence). V gave up 6 bases and J gave up 11 bases; unmatched junction bases: 6. The CDR3 DNA reads as TGTGCCAGCAGCCGGGGACTAGCGGGAGAAAAGCAGTTCTTC. Translated: CASSRGLAGEKQFF.

This clone was counted a single time. This sequence joins TRBV19 and TRBJ2-5; D is perhaps TRBD1 (6 bases). CDR3 length: 13 amino acids. Germline V gene sequence: CDR1 LNHDA, CDR2 SQIVND (reference sequence). Trimming stripped 8 bases from V and 5 bases from J, with 15 bases between. In nucleotides, the CDR3 is TGTGCCAGTGGACACTGGGGGCGGGAGACCCAGTACTTC. Amino acids: CASGHWGRETQYF. Variable domain in full (rest from reference TRBV19 and TRBJ2-5): DGGITQSPKYLFRKEGQNVTLSCEQNLNHDAMYWYRQDPGQGLRLIYYSQIVNDFQKGDIAEGYSVSREKKESFPLTVTSAQKNPTAFYLCASGHWGRETQYFGPGTRLLVL.

V gene TRBV2 combines with J gene TRBJ2-4; 13 bases agree with TRBD2. The germline V gene encodes CDR1 SNHLY and CDR2 FYNNEI. The ends lost 7 bases at V and 7 bases at J; junction bases unmatched: 10. CDR3 length equals 16 residues. This CDR3 is CASTPIGTSGTNIQYF. CDR3 in DNA: TGTGCCAGCACCCCGATCGGGACTAGCGGGACCAACATTCAGTACTTC.

The chain links TRBV24-1 to TRBJ1-4; D is perhaps TRBD1 (6 bases). Germline values: CDR1 KGHDR, CDR2 SFDVKD. Trimming removed 7 bases from V and 4 bases from J, with 15 bases in between. The CDR3 spans 15 residues. For the CDR3, the DNA is TGTGCCACCAGGGACCCAGGGGCGTATAATGAAAAACTGTTTTTT. It yields the protein CATRDPGAYNEKLFF.

The chain recombines TRBV28 with TRBJ2-3, with 9 bases identical to TRBD1. After removal of 5 bases from V and 4 bases from J, the junction contained 7 bases not matched to a gene. Germline V CDR1 and CDR2: MDHEN, SYDVKM. This CDR3 comprises 15 residues. The CDR3 spells CASSPGDRAPDTQYF. In nucleotides, the CDR3 is TGTGCCAGCAGTCCGGGGGACAGGGCCCCAGATACGCAGTATTTT.

This clone was counted between two and nine times. J is TRBJ1-4 and V is TRBV2; no reliable D call. The CDR3 is made up of 16 amino acids. Trimming removed 4 bases at V and 3 bases at J, with 15 bases between. CDR1 and CDR2 from the germline V gene are SNHLY and FYNNEI. The CDR3 coding sequence is TGTGCCAGCAGTGGGTTGGGCGCCGCAGCTAATGAAAAACTGTTTTTT. The encoded protein is CASSGLGAAANEKLFF. The full variable domain, in which reference TRBV2 and TRBJ1-4 provide the parts outside the CDR3, is EPEVTQTPSHQVTQMGQEVILRCVPISNHLYFYWYRQILGQKVEFLVSFYNNEISEKSEIFDDQFSVERPDGSNFTLKIRSTKLEDSAMYFCASSGLGAAANEKLFFGSGTQLSVL.

The gene calls are TRBV12-3 or TRBV12-4 and TRBJ1-1; no clear D. Trimming stripped 0 bases from V and 2 bases from J, with 4 bases between. The CDR3 is 13 residues long. The CDR3 loop reads CASSLASNTEAFF. CDR3 DNA: TGTGCCAGCAGTTTAGCGAGCAACACTGAAGCTTTCTTT.

V usage is TRBV2 and J usage is TRBJ2-5; the D is unclear. The germline V gene has CDR1 SNHLY and CDR2 FYNNEI. The CDR3 has 13 amino acids. V gave up 5 bases and J gave up 2 bases, with 9 bases separating them. The CDR3 DNA reads TGTGCCAGCAGTCGAACGCGTCAAGAGACCCAGTACTTC. Amino acid sequence: CASSRTRQETQYF.

The chain links TRBV5-4 to TRBJ1-2, with 7 nucleotides matching TRBD1. The V and J ends lost 5 bases and 8 bases, in that order; junction bases with no gene match: 9. Germline CDR1 SGHNT, CDR2 YYREEE (reference sequence). CDR3 length: 13 residues. CDR3 in amino acids: CASRIQGQEGYTF. CDR3 bases: TGTGCCAGCAGAATACAGGGGCAGGAGGGCTACACCTTC.